The 30 T cell receptor beta chains reported below all come from one sample, sequenced in a study of control samples from healthy donors and cancer patients. Here immunoSEQ multiplex PCR was the method, and the copy in TCRdb shows in-frame clones only, minus some. Counted here are about 130,000 clones, 80% to 95% occurring once; the ten biggest clones make up 0.58%. The sample taken for sequencing was PBMCs. The receptors originated from a man at least 80 years old with head and neck cancer.

To note about this clone: The junction differs from germline at one of its ends, possibly a read error. In DNA, the CDR3 is TGTGCCTGGAGTGGCCGGAATGGGCAGTTCTTC. It translates to CAWSGRNGQFF. This chain connects TRBV30 to TRBJ2-1; D is undetermined. CDR1 is GTSNPN, CDR2 SVGIG, per germline (reference sequence). The length of the CDR3 is 11 residues.

This chain links TRBV27 with TRBJ1-2; 7 bases match TRBD1. CDR1 and CDR2 (germline): MNHEY, SMNVEV (reference sequence). This CDR3 has 14 residues. The V gene end was trimmed by 5 bases and the J gene end by 4 bases; junction bases not matched to a gene: 7. The CDR3 DNA is TGTGCCAGCAGTGTCCGAGGGGGCATCTATGGCTACACCTTC. Its translation: CASSVRGGIYGYTF.

DNA for the CDR3: TGTGCCAGCAGGATGGACCCCAAAGAGACCCAGTACTTC. Translating it yields CASRMDPKETQYF. This chain connects TRBV5-6 to TRBJ2-5; D is unresolved. The V end was cut by 5 bases, the J end by 3 bases, with 11 bases between. CDR1 and CDR2 (germline): SGHDT, YYEEEE. This CDR3 region has 13 residues.

The V and J genes are TRBV5-1 and TRBJ1-5; no firm D call. Between the trimmed V and J ends, which lost 2 bases and 1 base, there was a span of 7 bases. Germline V CDR1 and CDR2: SGHRS, YFSETQ. CDR3 length: 14 amino acids. The CDR3, as DNA: TGCGCCAGCAGCTTCGGTACAAGCAATCAGCCCCAGCATTTT. Protein sequence: CASSFGTSNQPQHF.

DNA for the CDR3: TGTGCCAGCAGATCCGCAGGACGGAGCAATCAGCCCCAGCATTTT. This gives the protein CASRSAGRSNQPQHF. This rearrangement joins TRBV27 to TRBJ1-5; D gene uncertain. CDR3 length: 15 residues. The V gene's germline CDR1 is MNHEY and CDR2 SMNVEV (reference sequence). The germline V and J ends were trimmed by 6 bases and 1 base, with 13 bases remaining between them.

In its sample, this clone was seen once. V usage is TRBV2 and J usage is TRBJ1-2, with 10 bases that match TRBD1. Unmatched junction bases numbered 6, after V lost 2 bases and J lost 3 bases. The germline gives CDR1 SNHLY, CDR2 FYNNEI. CDR3 length: 16 amino acids. The CDR3 bases are TGTGCCAGCAGTGAAAGGACAGGGGGATATGACTATGGCTACACCTTC. This gives the protein CASSERTGGYDYGYTF.

The gene calls are TRBV7-2 and TRBJ1-5; 10 bases map to TRBD1. Trimming took 3 bases from V and 5 from J; bases not matched to a gene: 4. The germline gives CDR1 SGHTA, CDR2 FQGNSA. CDR3 size: 15 residues. In nucleotides, the CDR3 is TGTGCCAGCAGCTTGGGACAGGGGTTTCATCAGCCCCAGCATTTT. The encoded protein is CASSLGQGFHQPQHF. Together with reference TRBV7-2 and TRBJ1-5, the CDR3 gives the full variable domain: GAGVSQSPSNKVTEKGKDVELRCDPISGHTALYWYRQSLGQGLEFLIYFQGNSAPDKSGLPSDRFSAERTGGSVSTLTIQRTQQEDSAVYLCASSLGQGFHQPQHFGDGTRLSIL.

The V and J genes are TRBV14 and TRBJ1-2; D is unclear. CDR1 is SGHDN, CDR2 FVKESK, per germline. The CDR3 sequence is 14 residues long. Trimming pared 0 bases from V and 4 bases from J, leaving 9 bases between. The CDR3 loop is CASSQDPGSYGYTF. CDR3 bases: TGTGCCAGCAGCCAAGATCCCGGCAGCTATGGCTACACCTTC.

J is TRBJ2-7 and V is TRBV2; D is perhaps TRBD1 (6 bases). The germline CDR1 and CDR2 sequences are SNHLY and FYNNEI. The CDR3 loop spans 12 amino acids. With 7 bases removed from V and 7 bases from J, the gap between germline ends came to 14 bases. The CDR3 DNA is TGTGCCAGCACACAGGCCCAGGGGGAGCAGTACTTC. It specifies CASTQAQGEQYF.

V is TRBV5-1 and J is TRBJ1-1, with D unclear. Trimming took 1 base from V and 0 from J, leaving 16 bases between them. Germline V lookup: CDR1 SGHRS, CDR2 YFSETQ. The CDR3 consists of 17 residues. CDR3 nucleotides: TGCGCCAGCAGCTTGACAGCCTCCTCCGTAATGAACACTGAAGCTTTCTTT. This codes for CASSLTASSVMNTEAFF.

This chain connects TRBV19 to TRBJ1-2, with D possibly being TRBD1 (5 bases). Trimming stripped 6 bases from V and 7 bases from J, with 12 bases between. The CDR3 contains 12 residues. Germline-derived CDR1 and CDR2 are LNHDA and SQIVND (reference sequence). The CDR3 nucleotides read TGTGCCAGTAGCGCAGGGAGATCTGGCTACACCTTC. Its protein product is CASSAGRSGYTF.

V usage is TRBV7-9 and J usage is TRBJ2-5, with 7 positions matching TRBD2. Per the germline V gene, CDR1 is SEHNR and CDR2 is FQNEAQ (reference sequence). The V gene end was trimmed by 1 base and the J gene end by 1 base; junction bases not matched to a gene: 6. The CDR3 is made up of 16 amino acids. CDR3 sequence reads: CASSLGSGTTQETQYF. CDR3 DNA sequence: TGTGCCAGCAGCTTAGGAAGCGGGACGACCCAAGAGACCCAGTACTTC. Drawing the rest from reference TRBV7-9 and TRBJ2-5, the complete variable domain is DTGVSQNPRHKITKRGQNVTFRCDPISEHNRLYWYRQTLGQGPEFLTYFQNEAQLEKSRLLSDRFSAERPKGSFSTLEIQRTEQGDSAMYLCASSLGSGTTQETQYFGPGTRLLVL.

The gene calls are TRBV6-2 or TRBV6-3 and TRBJ2-6; no clear D gene. Trimming took 6 bases from V and 4 from J, leaving 16 bases between them. CDR3 length: 16 residues. Per the germline V gene, CDR1 is MNHEY and CDR2 is SVGEGT. The CDR3 region has the DNA TGTGCCAGCAGCAGAACTCCCGGGTCGGGGGCCAACGTCCTGACTTTC. Translating gives CASSRTPGSGANVLTF.

The J gene is TRBJ2-7, the V gene TRBV11-2; tentatively, D is TRBD1 (5 bases). The V gene lost 0 bases and the J gene lost 3 bases, with 12 bases spanning the gap. Germline CDR1 reads SGHAT; CDR2 reads FQNNGV. The CDR3 runs to 15 residues. The CDR3: CASSLEVGRGYEQYF. In DNA form, the CDR3 reads TGTGCCAGCAGCTTAGAAGTTGGTAGGGGCTACGAGCAGTACTTC.

V gene TRBV5-1 combines with J gene TRBJ2-1; 8 positions agree with TRBD2. Germline assignment: CDR1 SGHRS and CDR2 YFSETQ. Losses at the gene ends were 4 bases for V and 4 bases for J; bases not matched to a gene: 10. The CDR3 is made up of 16 amino acids. In DNA, the CDR3 is TGCGCCAGCAGCCCGGTAGGGTCTAGCGGGTACAATGAGCAGTTCTTC. Translation: CASSPVGSSGYNEQFF.

This chain connects TRBV5-4 to TRBJ2-1; 11 positions agree with TRBD2. The CDR3 is 15 residues long. Germline CDR1 reads SGHNT; CDR2 reads YYREEE (reference sequence). The J segment lost 7 bases and the V segment lost 4 bases, leaving 7 bases of the junction unmatched. In DNA, the CDR3 is TGTGCCAGCAGCACACCGGGACTAGCGGATAATGAGCAGTTCTTC. Its protein product is CASSTPGLADNEQFF.

The rearrangement links TRBV5-6 to TRBJ1-2; a possible D gene is TRBD1 (6 bases). Germline-derived CDR1 and CDR2 are SGHDT and YYEEEE. This CDR3 spans 14 amino acids. V was trimmed by 9 bases and J by 3 bases, leaving 18 bases between them. The CDR3 spells CATQRGGRDYGYTF. In DNA, the CDR3 is TGTGCCACCCAGAGGGGGGGACGAGACTATGGCTACACCTTC.

This sequence joins TRBV12-3 or TRBV12-4 and TRBJ2-2, with a tentative D call TRBD2 (6 bases). There are 13 residues in the CDR3. Deletions cut 6 bases from V and 1 base from J, with 6 bases between. The CDR3 region has the DNA TGTGCCAGCAGGCGGGGGAACACCGGGGAGCTGTTTTTT. Translation gives CASRRGNTGELFF.

The chain links TRBV4-1 to TRBJ1-1; no clear D gene. Per germline, CDR1 MGHRA and CDR2 YSYEKL. Trimming removed 1 base at V and 6 bases at J, with 3 bases between. The CDR3 consists of 11 residues. CDR3 nucleotides: TGCGCCAGCAGCCAAGGGGCTGAAGCTTTCTTT. Protein sequence: CASSQGAEAFF.

V usage is TRBV7-2 and J usage is TRBJ2-7; a weak D match, TRBD2 (5 bases). The V gene's germline CDR1 is SGHTA and CDR2 FQGNSA. The V end was cut by 5 bases, the J end by 0 bases, with 17 bases between. This CDR3 spans 16 amino acids. The CDR3 nucleotides read TGTGCCAGCAGCCCCCGGGGTAGTTGGAGCTCCTACGAGCAGTACTTC. Encoded protein: CASSPRGSWSSYEQYF.

The V call is TRBV11-2, the J call TRBJ1-1; 8 nucleotides line up with TRBD1. This CDR3 is built from 19 residues. Looked up from germline, CDR1 is SGHAT and CDR2 is FQNNGV. The J segment lost 0 bases and the V segment lost 1 base, leaving 13 bases of the junction unmatched. In DNA form, the CDR3 reads TGTGCCAGCAGCTTAGGAGACTACCAGGGGGCCGGGATGAACACTGAAGCTTTCTTT. Translation: CASSLGDYQGAGMNTEAFF.

This clone was recorded a few times. The rearrangement uses TRBV5-1 and TRBJ2-7; 10 nucleotides align to TRBD2. The CDR3 consists of 18 residues. The V and J ends lost 4 bases and 2 bases, in that order; junction bases with no gene match: 15. Germline values: CDR1 SGHRS, CDR2 YFSETQ. CDR3 region: CASSSYQSGRAGPYEQYF. The CDR3 DNA sequence: TGCGCCAGCAGCAGTTACCAAAGCGGGAGGGCCGGTCCCTACGAGCAGTACTTC.

The rearrangement joins TRBV6-5 to TRBJ1-2; unclear D gene. The germline V and J ends were trimmed by 8 bases and 0 bases, with 13 bases remaining between them. Germline CDR1 and CDR2: MNHEY and SVGAGI. CDR3 length equals 14 residues. The CDR3 DNA is TGTGCCAGCCGGCTACACCAAGCTAACTATGGCTACACCTTC. Its protein is CASRLHQANYGYTF.

CDR3 residues: CSVGGGTGELFF. CDR3 DNA sequence: TGCAGCGTTGGTGGGGGCACCGGGGAGCTGTTTTTT. The chain joins TRBV29-1 to TRBJ2-2; possibly TRBD1 or TRBD2 for D (5 bases each). Trimming removed 4 bases at V and 4 bases at J, with 7 bases between. Per germline, CDR1 SQVTM and CDR2 ANQGSEA. This CDR3 spans 12 amino acids.

The chain combines TRBV6-4 with TRBJ2-1, with 11 bases matching TRBD2. V lost 5 bases and J lost 3; bases outside the gene matches: 3. The CDR3 length is 15 residues. Germline CDR1 reads MRHNA; CDR2 reads SNTAGT. The CDR3 region has the DNA TGTGCCAGCAGTAAAGGGACTAGCGGCTACAATGAGCAGTTCTTC. Protein product: CASSKGTSGYNEQFF.

The chain has TRBV7-8 and TRBJ2-5, with 7 bases aligning to TRBD2. Germline V lookup: CDR1 SGHVS, CDR2 FQNEAQ. This CDR3 has 15 amino acids. Unmatched junction bases numbered 9, after V lost 1 base and J lost 7 bases. The CDR3 reads CASSLGSGRFGTQYF. For the CDR3, the DNA is TGTGCCAGCAGCTTAGGGTCCGGGAGGTTCGGGACCCAGTACTTC.

The chain uses TRBV14 and TRBJ2-2, with D perhaps given as TRBD1 or TRBD2 (5 bases each). Germline CDR1 is SGHDN and CDR2 is FVKESK. V was cut by 4 bases and J by 7 bases, with 10 bases left in between. This CDR3 is 13 amino acids long. CDR3 nucleotide sequence: TGTGCCAGCAGCCGGGACCTCCACGGGGAGCTGTTTTTT. It translates to CASSRDLHGELFF.

The chain joins TRBV21-1 to TRBJ2-1; the table's D call, TRBD2, was not checked against the DNA. TRBV21-1 is a pseudogene locus. This CDR3 has 16 residues. The DNA of the CDR3 is TGTGCCAGGGAGGGACTAGCGGGACGAACCTACAATGAGCAGTTCTTC. Protein sequence: CAREGLAGRTYNEQFF.

The CDR3 reads CAHLTGSGYTF. For the CDR3, the DNA is TGTGCCCACCTGACAGGGAGTGGCTACACCTTC. The rearrangement joins TRBV10-3 to TRBJ1-2, with 7 bases matching TRBD1. The CDR3 loop spans 11 amino acids. CDR1 and CDR2 (germline): ENHRY, SYGVKD. V shed 11 bases and J 7 bases; nucleotides not matched to a gene: 7.

The V call is TRBV19, the J call TRBJ1-1; D not certain. Germline V lookup: CDR1 LNHDA, CDR2 SQIVND (reference sequence). The CDR3 runs to 11 residues. The germline V and J ends were trimmed by 8 bases and 4 bases, with 8 bases remaining between them. The CDR3 region has the DNA TGTGCCAGTTCCGGGGTCACTGAAGCTTTCTTT. Its protein product is CASSGVTEAFF.